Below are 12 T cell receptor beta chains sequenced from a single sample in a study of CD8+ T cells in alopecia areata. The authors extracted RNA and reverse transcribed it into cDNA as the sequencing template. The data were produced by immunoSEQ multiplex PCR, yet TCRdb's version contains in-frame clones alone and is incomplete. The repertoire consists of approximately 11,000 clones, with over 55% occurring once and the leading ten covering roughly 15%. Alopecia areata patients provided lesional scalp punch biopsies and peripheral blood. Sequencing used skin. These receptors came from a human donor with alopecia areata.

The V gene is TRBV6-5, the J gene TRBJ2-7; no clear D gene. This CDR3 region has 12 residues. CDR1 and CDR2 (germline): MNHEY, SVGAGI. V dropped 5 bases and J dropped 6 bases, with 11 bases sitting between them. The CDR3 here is CASSTASREQYF. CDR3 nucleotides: TGTGCCAGCAGTACTGCGTCCCGCGAGCAGTACTTC.

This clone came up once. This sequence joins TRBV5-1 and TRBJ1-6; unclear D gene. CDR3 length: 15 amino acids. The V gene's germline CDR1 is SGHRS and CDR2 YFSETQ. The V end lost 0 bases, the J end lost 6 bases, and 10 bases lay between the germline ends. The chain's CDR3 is CASSLVGNLNSPLHF. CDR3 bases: TGCGCCAGCAGCTTGGTGGGAAATCTTAATTCACCCCTCCACTTT.

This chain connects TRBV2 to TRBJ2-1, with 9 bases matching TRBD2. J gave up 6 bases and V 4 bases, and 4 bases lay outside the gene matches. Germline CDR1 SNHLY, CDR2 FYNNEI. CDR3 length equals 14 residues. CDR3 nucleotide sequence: TGTGCCAGCAGTGGGAGCGGGGGGACCAATGAGCAGTTCTTC. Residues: CASSGSGGTNEQFF.

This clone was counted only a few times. The CDR3 DNA reads as TGTGCCAGCAGCCTAGGAACGTTAAGCACAGATACGCAGTATTTT. Encoded protein: CASSLGTLSTDTQYF. The chain joins TRBV7-3 to TRBJ2-3; no firm D call. The ends were cut back, 5 bases at V and 0 bases at J, with 12 bases in the middle. This CDR3 contains 15 residues. Germline CDR1 is SGHTA and CDR2 is FQGTGA.

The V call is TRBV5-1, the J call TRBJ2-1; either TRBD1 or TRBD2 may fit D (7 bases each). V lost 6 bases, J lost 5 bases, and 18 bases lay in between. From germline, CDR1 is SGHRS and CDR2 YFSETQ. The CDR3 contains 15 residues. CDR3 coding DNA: TGCGCCAGCACCCAGGGGGGGACCCCCCACAATGAGCAGTTCTTC. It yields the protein CASTQGGTPHNEQFF.

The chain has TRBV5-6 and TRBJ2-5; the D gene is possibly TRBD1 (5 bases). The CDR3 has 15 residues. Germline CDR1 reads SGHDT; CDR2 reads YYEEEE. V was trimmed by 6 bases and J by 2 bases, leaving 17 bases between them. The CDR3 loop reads CASIHLLQAQETQYF. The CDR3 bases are TGTGCCAGCATCCATCTTCTACAGGCGCAAGAGACCCAGTACTTC.

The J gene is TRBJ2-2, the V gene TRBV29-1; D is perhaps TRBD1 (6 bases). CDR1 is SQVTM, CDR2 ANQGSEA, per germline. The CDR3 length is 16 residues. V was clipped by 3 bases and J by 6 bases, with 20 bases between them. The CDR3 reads CSVDGVIGGSSGELFF. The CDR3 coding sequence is TGCAGCGTTGATGGGGTGATAGGGGGAAGCTCCGGGGAGCTGTTTTTT.

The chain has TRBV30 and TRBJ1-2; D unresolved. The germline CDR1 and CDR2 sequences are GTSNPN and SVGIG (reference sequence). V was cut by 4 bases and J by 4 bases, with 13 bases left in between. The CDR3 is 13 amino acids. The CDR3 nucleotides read TGTGCCTGGATAGGAGGAGTTGGCTATGGCTACACCTTC. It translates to CAWIGGVGYGYTF.

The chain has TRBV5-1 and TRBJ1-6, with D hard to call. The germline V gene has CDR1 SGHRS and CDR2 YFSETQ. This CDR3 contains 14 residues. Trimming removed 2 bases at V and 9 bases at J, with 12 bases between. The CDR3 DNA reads TGCGCCAGCAGCTTCGAGGTGGTCGGTTCACCCCTCCACTTT. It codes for CASSFEVVGSPLHF.

The CDR3 DNA sequence: TGTGCCAGCAGTCCGCGGACAACCTCTGAAGCTTTCTTT. It translates to CASSPRTTSEAFF. The J gene is TRBJ1-1, the V gene TRBV27; D may be TRBD1 (5 bases). The CDR3 totals 13 residues. Per the germline V gene, CDR1 is MNHEY and CDR2 is SMNVEV (reference sequence). With 5 bases removed from V and 6 bases from J, the gap between germline ends came to 13 bases.

Here the CDR3 DNA reads TGTGCCAGCACCCAAGGAGGGCACACTGAAGCTTTCTTT. Its protein is CASTQGGHTEAFF. The V gene is TRBV7-9, the J gene TRBJ1-1; unclear D gene. There are 13 residues in the CDR3. Trimming removed 7 bases from V and 3 bases from J, with 12 bases in between. Germline CDR1 is SEHNR and CDR2 is FQNEAQ (reference sequence).

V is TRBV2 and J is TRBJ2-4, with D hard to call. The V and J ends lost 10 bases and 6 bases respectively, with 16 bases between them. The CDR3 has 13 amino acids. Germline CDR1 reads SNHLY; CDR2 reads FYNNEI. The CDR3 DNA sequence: TGTGCCACCAAGGATAGGGTATTAAACATTCAGTACTTC. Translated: CATKDRVLNIQYF.